This T cell receptor (beta chain) was captured by sequencing in a study of cytomegalovirus exposure and HLA in healthy donors. Study-wide background: T cells numbering about 200 million yielded some 110 million unique TCR beta sequences in an earlier analysis. Regarding the study as a whole: A missense variant in DCLRE1C was later tied to TCR beta V- and J-gene trimming. Cytomegalovirus association was assigned to some 160 TCR beta chains. Segments of the TCR beta V type were, in most cases, productive about 87% or about 30% of the time in an earlier analysis.

This clone has only one observation. Its antigen is unidentified. The ends were cut back, 4 bases at V and 3 bases at J, with 13 bases in the middle. The germline gives CDR1 LGHNA, CDR2 YSLEER. The CDR3 is made up of 16 amino acids. 60 Vbeta and 13 Jbeta primers were used in PCR. Sequenced by immunoSEQ multiplex PCR; TCRdb stores in-frame clones only, minus some. In the table there are approximately 99,000 clones, around 72% of which are singletons. The sequencing input was PBMCs. The chain has TRBV4-3 and TRBJ2-6, with D tentatively TRBD2 (6 bases). This clonotype was sampled from a man aged 35 to 55 in good health and CMV-seronegative. This CDR3 is CASSPVGGDGANVLTF. CDR3 nucleotides: TGCGCCAGCAGCCCTGTGGGCGGGGATGGGGCCAACGTCCTGACTTTC.